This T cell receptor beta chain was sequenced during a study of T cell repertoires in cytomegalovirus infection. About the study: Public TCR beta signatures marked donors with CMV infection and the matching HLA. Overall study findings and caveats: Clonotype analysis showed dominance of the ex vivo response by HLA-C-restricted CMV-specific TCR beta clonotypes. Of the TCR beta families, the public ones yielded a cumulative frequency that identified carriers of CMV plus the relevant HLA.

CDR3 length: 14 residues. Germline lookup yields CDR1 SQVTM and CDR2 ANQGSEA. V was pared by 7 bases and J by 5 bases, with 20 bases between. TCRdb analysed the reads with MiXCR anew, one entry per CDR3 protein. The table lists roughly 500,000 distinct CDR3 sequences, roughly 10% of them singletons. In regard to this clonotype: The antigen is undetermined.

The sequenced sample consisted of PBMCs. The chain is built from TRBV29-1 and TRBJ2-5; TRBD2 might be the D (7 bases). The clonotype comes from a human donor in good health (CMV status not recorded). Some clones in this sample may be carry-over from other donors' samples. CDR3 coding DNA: TGCAGCGGCCTAACAGGGTTGGGGGGGGAGACCCAGTACTTC. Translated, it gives CSGLTGLGGETQYF.